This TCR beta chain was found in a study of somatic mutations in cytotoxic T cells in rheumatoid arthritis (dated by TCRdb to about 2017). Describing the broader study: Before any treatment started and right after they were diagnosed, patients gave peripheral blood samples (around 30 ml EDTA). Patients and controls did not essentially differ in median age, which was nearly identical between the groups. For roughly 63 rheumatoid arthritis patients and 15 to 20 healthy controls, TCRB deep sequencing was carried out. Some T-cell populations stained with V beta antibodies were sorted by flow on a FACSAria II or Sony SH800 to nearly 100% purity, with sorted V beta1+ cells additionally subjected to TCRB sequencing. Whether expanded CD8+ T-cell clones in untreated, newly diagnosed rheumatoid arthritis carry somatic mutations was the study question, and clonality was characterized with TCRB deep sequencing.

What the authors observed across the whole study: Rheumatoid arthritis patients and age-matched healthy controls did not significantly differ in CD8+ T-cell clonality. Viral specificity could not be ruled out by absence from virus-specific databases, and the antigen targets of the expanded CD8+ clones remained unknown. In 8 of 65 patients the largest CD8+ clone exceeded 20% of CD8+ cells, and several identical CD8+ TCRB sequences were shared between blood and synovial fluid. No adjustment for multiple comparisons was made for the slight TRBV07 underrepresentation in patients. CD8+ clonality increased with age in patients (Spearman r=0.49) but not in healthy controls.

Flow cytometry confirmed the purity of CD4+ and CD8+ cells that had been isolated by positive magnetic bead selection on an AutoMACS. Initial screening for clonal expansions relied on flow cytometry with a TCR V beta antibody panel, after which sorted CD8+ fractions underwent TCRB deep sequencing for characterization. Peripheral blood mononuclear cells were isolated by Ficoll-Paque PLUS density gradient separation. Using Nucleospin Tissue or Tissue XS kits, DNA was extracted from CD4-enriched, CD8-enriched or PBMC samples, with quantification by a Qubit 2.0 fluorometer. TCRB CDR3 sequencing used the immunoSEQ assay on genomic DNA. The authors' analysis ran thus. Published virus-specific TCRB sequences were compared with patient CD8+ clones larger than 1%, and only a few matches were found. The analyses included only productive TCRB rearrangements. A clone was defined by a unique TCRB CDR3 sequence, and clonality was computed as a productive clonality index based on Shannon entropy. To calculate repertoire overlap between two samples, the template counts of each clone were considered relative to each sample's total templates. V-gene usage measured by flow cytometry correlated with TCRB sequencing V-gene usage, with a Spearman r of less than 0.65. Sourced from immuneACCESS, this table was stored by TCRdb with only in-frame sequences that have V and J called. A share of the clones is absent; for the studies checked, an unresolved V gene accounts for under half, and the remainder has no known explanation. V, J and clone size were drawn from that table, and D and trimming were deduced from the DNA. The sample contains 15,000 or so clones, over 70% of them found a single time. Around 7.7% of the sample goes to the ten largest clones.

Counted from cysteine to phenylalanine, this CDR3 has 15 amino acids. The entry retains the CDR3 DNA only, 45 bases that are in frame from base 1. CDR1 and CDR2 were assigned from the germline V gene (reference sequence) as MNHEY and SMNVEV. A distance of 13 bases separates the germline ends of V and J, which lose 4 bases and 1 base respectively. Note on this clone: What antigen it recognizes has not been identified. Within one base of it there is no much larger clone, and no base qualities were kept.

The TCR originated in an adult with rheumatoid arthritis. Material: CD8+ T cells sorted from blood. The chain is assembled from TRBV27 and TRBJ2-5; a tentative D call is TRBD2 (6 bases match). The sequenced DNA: TGTGCCAGCAGTTCTCTCGGGGGAGTCCAAGAGACCCAGTACTTC. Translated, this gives CASSSLGGVQETQYF.